This T cell receptor beta chain was identified during a study of CXCR3-negative and CXCR3-positive naive CD8 T cells. Each TRB cDNA library was prepared by 5' RACE (with UMI labels). One entry per CDR3 protein, without DNA, is what TCRdb gives after re-calling the 5' RACE reads. The table lists 45,000 to 75,000 distinct CDR3 sequences, with approximately 0.43% in the top ten. On this clonotype: Its antigen remains unknown.

Study-wide results and caveats: CXCR3 levels fell partly with cryopreservation; most assays relied on fresh PBMCs.

Germline-derived CDR1 and CDR2 are SGHRS and YFSETQ. This CDR3 spans 13 amino acids. The V call is TRBV5-1, the J call TRBJ2-7; checking the TCRdb D call of TRBD1 is not possible without DNA. The sample consisted of naive CXCR3- CD8+ T cells from blood. Subset defined: CD45RO-CCR7+CD27+CD95- naive CD8+ T cells lacking CXCR3 (TNR3-). The TCR was taken from a human donor in good health. Some clones in this sample may be carry-over from other donors' samples. The CDR3 here is CASRGDDSYEQYF.